A single sample gave rise to the 13 T cell receptor beta chains below, sequenced in a study of identical twins. TCRdb re-analysed the 5' RACE reads in MiXCR, keeping a single row per CDR3 protein. The table has some 100,000 distinct CDR3 sequences, about 6% seen once. The material sequenced was memory T cells sorted from blood. The origin of the receptors is a woman aged 45-65 years in good health.

This clonotype has a count of ten or more. This chain joins TRBV11-1 and TRBJ2-7; weak D call: TRBD1 (5 bases). This CDR3 is built from 13 residues. The germline V and J ends were trimmed by 2 bases and 6 bases, with 11 bases remaining between them. Germline V gene lookup returns CDR1 SGHAT and CDR2 FQDESV (reference sequence). The CDR3 sequence is CASSLQWGGEQYV. CDR3 in DNA: TGTGCCAGCAGCTTACAGTGGGGCGGCGAGCAGTACGTC.

In its sample, this clonotype was seen many times. The chain carries TRBV27 and TRBJ1-5; TRBD1 agrees at 7 bases. The CDR3 extends over 17 amino acids. Trimming took 5 bases from V and 8 from J; bases not matched to a gene: 18. Germline lookup yields CDR1 MNHEY and CDR2 SMNVEV (reference sequence). In DNA, the CDR3 is TGTGCCAGCAGTCCCCCTCCGACAGGGCTAATGGTAGAGCCCCAGCATTTT. Encoded protein: CASSPPPTGLMVEPQHF.

There are a few counts of this clonotype. The V gene is TRBV9, the J gene TRBJ2-6; no reliable D call. Germline V lookup: CDR1 SGDLS, CDR2 YYNGEE. The CDR3 runs to 15 residues. Trimming removed 0 bases from V and 0 bases from J, with 4 bases in between. CDR3 protein: CASSVVGSGANVLTF. For the CDR3, the DNA is TGTGCCAGCAGCGTAGTTGGCTCTGGGGCCAACGTCCTGACTTTC. Drawing the rest from reference TRBV9 and TRBJ2-6, the complete variable domain is DSGVTQTPKHLITATGQRVTLRCSPRSGDLSVYWYQQSLDQGLQFLIQYYNGEERAKGNILERFSAQQFPDLHSELNLSSLELGDSALYFCASSVVGSGANVLTFGAGSRLTVL.

The V and J genes are TRBV5-6 and TRBJ2-5, with 11 bases lining up with TRBD2. V was pared by 4 bases and J by 3 bases, with 2 bases of the junction left unmatched. CDR3 length equals 14 residues. Germline V gives CDR1 SGHDT, CDR2 YYEEEE. CDR3 region: CASSTGLAEETQYF. In nucleotides, the CDR3 is TGTGCCAGCAGCACGGGACTAGCGGAAGAGACCCAGTACTTC.

This clonotype has a count of ten or more. The chain joins TRBV20-1 to TRBJ1-4; D gene ambiguous. CDR1 is DFQATT and CDR2 is SNEGSKA in the germline V gene (reference sequence). The CDR3 extends over 13 amino acids. The V end was cut by 3 bases, the J end by 8 bases, with 13 bases between. CDR3 in amino acids: CSASDTRGEKLFF. The CDR3 DNA reads as TGCAGTGCTAGCGACACCCGTGGGGAAAAACTGTTTTTT.

The V gene is TRBV9, the J gene TRBJ1-1; D is ambiguous. The V gene's germline CDR1 is SGDLS and CDR2 YYNGEE. Trimming cost V 0 bases and J 1 base, with 4 bases left between them. The CDR3 length is 13 residues. CDR3 DNA: TGTGCCAGCAGCGTAGACTCGAACACTGAAGCTTTCTTT. Residues: CASSVDSNTEAFF. Full variable domain (remainder filled in from reference TRBV9 and TRBJ1-1): DSGVTQTPKHLITATGQRVTLRCSPRSGDLSVYWYQQSLDQGLQFLIQYYNGEERAKGNILERFSAQQFPDLHSELNLSSLELGDSALYFCASSVDSNTEAFFGQGTRLTVV.

This clonotype has at least ten counts. The chain couples TRBV20-1 to TRBJ2-5, with TRBD2 matching 9 bases. The CDR3 totals 16 residues. Germline V gives CDR1 DFQATT, CDR2 SNEGSKA (reference sequence). After removal of 4 bases from V and 1 base from J, the junction contained 10 bases not matched to a gene. Here the CDR3 DNA reads TGCAGTGCTAACGGCGGGAGCGGGAGGTTCCAAGAGACCCAGTACTTC. This codes for CSANGGSGRFQETQYF.

This clonotype was counted many times. The chain employs TRBV11-3 and TRBJ2-1, with TRBD2 matching 11 bases. CDR1 SGHNT and CDR2 YENEEA come from the germline V gene. V trimming: 5 bases; J trimming: 2 bases; junction bases outside the gene matches: 8. CDR3 size: 17 residues. Written as DNA, the CDR3 is TGTGCCAGCAGCCCCCCCCCTAGCGGGAGGCCCTACAATGAGCAGTTCTTC. It specifies CASSPPPSGRPYNEQFF. The full variable domain, its missing parts supplied by reference TRBV11-3 and TRBJ2-1, is EAGVVQSPRYKIIEKKQPVAFWCNPISGHNTLYWYLQNLGQGPELLIRYENEEAVDDSQLPKDRFSAERLKGVDSTLKIQPAELGDSAVYLCASSPPPSGRPYNEQFFGPGTRLTVL.

V is TRBV19 and J is TRBJ2-2, with TRBD2 matching 11 bases. V shed 7 bases and J 5 bases; nucleotides not matched to a gene: 9. The CDR3 extends over 16 amino acids. The germline CDR1 and CDR2 sequences are LNHDA and SQIVND (reference sequence). Here the CDR3 reads CASKMEGLAVTGELFF. DNA of the CDR3: TGTGCCAGTAAAATGGAGGGACTAGCGGTTACCGGGGAGCTGTTTTTT.

The chain employs TRBV21-1 and TRBJ2-7. TRBV21-1 is noted as a pseudogene. This CDR3 region has 16 residues. The CDR3 reads CASSKALGSTSYEQYV. The DNA for the CDR3 is TGTGCCAGCAGCAAAGCGCTGGGGTCCACCTCCTACGAGCAGTACGTC.

In its sample, this clonotype was seen many times. The CDR3 here is CASSPLASLTYEQYF. The CDR3, as DNA: TGTGCCAGCAGTCCGCTAGCGAGTCTTACCTACGAGCAGTACTTC. The chain links TRBV2 to TRBJ2-7, with TRBD2 as a possible D gene (6 bases). The V end was cut by 5 bases, the J end by 2 bases, with 16 bases between. Per the germline V gene, CDR1 is SNHLY and CDR2 is FYNNEI. The length of the CDR3 is 15 residues.

The sample holds many counts of this clonotype. The chain is built from TRBV7-9 and TRBJ2-2; D is ambiguous. In germline, CDR1 is SEHNR, CDR2 FQNEAQ (reference sequence). The CDR3 is 14 amino acids. The V gene lost 3 bases and the J gene lost 4 bases, with 9 bases spanning the gap. The CDR3 DNA is TGTGCCAGCAGCTTGAGTCTTATCACCGGGGAGCTGTTTTTT. Translating gives CASSLSLITGELFF.

This clonotype was counted between two and nine times. The CDR3 sequence: CASSSGLAADTQYF. The CDR3 bases are TGCGCCAGCAGCTCCGGACTAGCAGCAGATACGCAGTATTTT. The chain uses TRBV5-1 and TRBJ2-3; TRBD2 aligns across 8 bases. Germline V CDR1 and CDR2: SGHRS, YFSETQ. There are 14 residues in the CDR3. Trimming removed 3 bases from V and 4 bases from J; junction bases left unmatched: 4. Full variable domain (missing parts from reference TRBV5-1 and TRBJ2-3): KAGVTQTPRYLIKTRGQQVTLSCSPISGHRSVSWYQQTPGQGLQFLFEYFSETQRNKGNFPGRFSGRQFSNSRSEMNVSTLELGDSALYLCASSSGLAADTQYFGPGTRLTVL.